These 21 T cell receptor beta chains originate from one sample sequenced in a study of T cell responses to AZD1222 COVID-19 vaccine. Some clones are missing from TCRdb's copy, which holds only in-frame ones; the method was immunoSEQ multiplex PCR. The table records more than 85,000 clones, 65% to 85% of them present only once. This specimen consisted of peripheral blood, obtained on day 0 of AZD1222 vaccination. These receptors were obtained from an adult in good health.

This clone showed up just a few times. This sequence joins TRBV28 and TRBJ1-2, with 9 bases identical to TRBD1. V lost 3 bases to trimming and J lost 8 bases; unmatched junction nucleotides: 4. The CDR3 has 13 residues. The germline gives CDR1 MDHEN, CDR2 SYDVKM. This chain's CDR3 is CASSFQTGGGYTF. CDR3 sequence (DNA): TGTGCCAGCAGTTTTCAGACAGGGGGAGGCTACACCTTC.

The chain carries TRBV9 and TRBJ1-2; 10 nucleotides align to TRBD1. CDR1 and CDR2 (germline): SGDLS, YYNGEE. The V segment lost 3 bases and the J segment 8 bases; nucleotides outside the gene matches: 13. The CDR3 runs to 16 residues. CDR3 residues: CASSATPGQGRRGYTF. The CDR3 DNA reads as TGTGCCAGCAGCGCGACTCCGGGACAGGGGAGGCGAGGCTACACCTTC. Filled out from reference TRBV9 and TRBJ1-2, the complete variable domain reads DSGVTQTPKHLITATGQRVTLRCSPRSGDLSVYWYQQSLDQGLQFLIQYYNGEERAKGNILERFSAQQFPDLHSELNLSSLELGDSALYFCASSATPGQGRRGYTFGSGTRLTVV.

The chain has TRBV7-2 and TRBJ2-5, with D tentatively TRBD2 (5 bases). This CDR3 has 15 residues. V was cut by 8 bases and J by 3 bases, with 19 bases left in between. Germline CDR1 reads SGHTA; CDR2 reads FQGNSA. CDR3 sequence: CASLMGVTGKETQYF. For the CDR3, the DNA is TGTGCCAGCCTCATGGGAGTGACGGGTAAAGAGACCCAGTACTTC.

The CDR3 sequence: CASSRRGHQYNEQFF. In DNA form, the CDR3 reads TGTGCCAGCTCTAGAAGGGGGCATCAATACAATGAGCAGTTCTTC. The genes are TRBV7-9 and TRBJ2-1; 7 bases fit TRBD1. Germline CDR1 is SEHNR and CDR2 is FQNEAQ (reference sequence). CDR3 length: 15 amino acids. V was pared by 8 bases and J by 4 bases, with 11 bases of the junction left unmatched.

J is TRBJ1-1 and V is TRBV12-3 or TRBV12-4, with TRBD1 matching 7 bases. Trimming removed 6 bases from V and 2 bases from J; junction bases left unmatched: 3. The CDR3 spans 13 residues. CDR3 sequence (DNA): TGTGCCAGCAGGTGGACAGGCAACACTGAAGCTTTCTTT. Amino acids: CASRWTGNTEAFF.

The CDR3 DNA reads as TGTGCCAGCAGCCCGACAGCAACAGGTTACACCATATATTTT. Its protein is CASSPTATGYTIYF. This chain connects TRBV7-9 to TRBJ1-3; tentative D call: TRBD1 (5 bases). Germline lookup yields CDR1 SEHNR and CDR2 FQNEAQ (reference sequence). The CDR3 length is 14 residues. Trimming removed 5 bases from V and 8 bases from J, with 16 bases in between. Full variable domain (rest looked up from reference TRBV7-9 and TRBJ1-3): DTGVSQNPRHKITKRGQNVTFRCDPISEHNRLYWYRQTLGQGPEFLTYFQNEAQLEKSRLLSDRFSAERPKGSFSTLEIQRTEQGDSAMYLCASSPTATGYTIYFGEGSWLTVV.

This chain links TRBV7-2 with TRBJ1-2; no definite D call. The V and J ends lost 3 bases and 4 bases respectively, with 12 bases between them. Germline values: CDR1 SGHTA, CDR2 FQGNSA. The CDR3 contains 14 residues. CDR3 coding DNA: TGTGCCAGCAGCTTGAATGGCCTGGTCTATGGCTACACCTTC. Protein: CASSLNGLVYGYTF.

The V gene is TRBV15, the J gene TRBJ2-4, with 9 bases identical to TRBD1. CDR1 is LNHNV, CDR2 YYDKDF, per germline (reference sequence). The CDR3 totals 18 residues. J was trimmed by 0 bases and V by 0 bases; bases with no gene match: 6. CDR3 loop: CATSRDLGQGLAKNIQYF. In DNA form, the CDR3 reads TGTGCCACCAGCAGAGATTTGGGACAGGGACTAGCCAAAAACATTCAGTACTTC.

The rearrangement uses TRBV27 and TRBJ1-2; D might be TRBD1 (6 bases). This CDR3 spans 14 amino acids. Germline CDR1 MNHEY, CDR2 SMNVEV (reference sequence). V shed 5 bases and J shed 8 bases, with 18 bases lying between them. The CDR3, as DNA: TGTGCCAGCAGTCCCGCCCCGGGGGCTGAAGGCTACACCTTC. This sequence encodes CASSPAPGAEGYTF.

The chain employs TRBV10-3 and TRBJ2-5; 7 bases line up with TRBD2. The CDR3 is 14 amino acids. V lost 3 bases to trimming and J lost 1 base; unmatched junction nucleotides: 2. Per germline, CDR1 ENHRY and CDR2 SYGVKD. The CDR3 DNA reads TGTGCCATCAGTGACGGCGGGGGCCAAGAGACCCAGTACTTC. Amino acids: CAISDGGGQETQYF.

A few counts support this clone. V gene TRBV19 combines with J gene TRBJ2-3; D not resolved. The V gene's germline CDR1 is LNHDA and CDR2 SQIVND (reference sequence). V lost 5 bases, J lost 8 bases, and 17 bases lay in between. The length of the CDR3 is 14 residues. The CDR3 nucleotides are TGTGCCAGTAGTGCGGCAGGAACCCCCGGTACGCAGTATTTT. This sequence encodes CASSAAGTPGTQYF. Based on the CDR3 plus reference TRBV19 and TRBJ2-3, the full variable domain is DGGITQSPKYLFRKEGQNVTLSCEQNLNHDAMYWYRQDPGQGLRLIYYSQIVNDFQKGDIAEGYSVSREKKESFPLTVTSAQKNPTAFYLCASSAAGTPGTQYFGPGTRLTVL.

This clone was picked up a small number of times. This sequence joins TRBV3-1 (or the pseudogene TRBV3-2) and TRBJ1-1; 7 bases match TRBD1. V dropped 0 bases and J dropped 6; count of bases not matched to a gene: 1. Germline V gives CDR1 LGHDT, CDR2 YNNKEL (reference sequence). The CDR3 is 13 residues long. The CDR3 sequence is CASSQDRGSEAFF. The CDR3 bases are TGTGCCAGCAGCCAAGACAGGGGGTCTGAAGCTTTCTTT.

The gene calls are TRBV2 and TRBJ2-3; TRBD1 agrees at 8 bases. V was pared by 5 bases and J by 2 bases, with 3 bases of the junction left unmatched. CDR1 and CDR2 from the germline V gene are SNHLY and FYNNEI. CDR3 size: 14 residues. Here the CDR3 DNA reads TGTGCCAGCAGTACACAGGGGGACACAGATACGCAGTATTTT. Translating it yields CASSTQGDTDTQYF.

The rearrangement joins TRBV5-8 to TRBJ1-2, with a tentative D call TRBD1 (6 bases). Deletions cut 4 bases from V and 4 bases from J, with 17 bases between. The CDR3 sequence is 15 residues long. The V gene's germline CDR1 is SGHTS and CDR2 YDEGEE. The CDR3 loop reads CASSITGKRSYGYTF. CDR3 nucleotides: TGTGCCAGCAGCATAACAGGGAAAAGGTCCTATGGCTACACCTTC.

The chain joins TRBV28 to TRBJ1-1; 10 positions match TRBD1. The CDR3 is 15 amino acids. V lost 5 bases, J lost 4 bases, and 7 bases stayed unmatched. CDR1 and CDR2 (germline): MDHEN, SYDVKM. The CDR3 DNA sequence: TGTGCCAGCAGTCTTGGGACAGGGGTAGGCACTGAAGCTTTCTTT. As protein: CASSLGTGVGTEAFF.

The chain uses TRBV19 and TRBJ2-1; perhaps D is TRBD1 or TRBD2 (5 bases each). This CDR3 is built from 15 residues. V was shortened by 4 bases and J by 0 bases, with 10 bases between the two germline ends. Germline V CDR1 and CDR2: LNHDA, SQIVND (reference sequence). Written as DNA, the CDR3 is TGTGCCAGTAGTAGGGACCAAAGCTCCTACAATGAGCAGTTCTTC. It yields the protein CASSRDQSSYNEQFF.

The sample holds one count of this clone. The rearrangement joins TRBV27 to TRBJ1-1; possible D gene TRBD1, 5 bases. CDR3 length: 13 residues. Deletions cut 4 bases from V and 4 bases from J, with 10 bases between. Germline CDR1 reads MNHEY; CDR2 reads SMNVEV (reference sequence). CDR3 protein: CASSSWGVTEAFF. DNA for the CDR3: TGTGCCAGCAGTTCCTGGGGGGTCACTGAAGCTTTCTTT.

The rearrangement uses TRBV7-2 and TRBJ1-4; 8 bases agree with TRBD1. Per germline, CDR1 SGHTA and CDR2 FQGNSA. The CDR3 consists of 15 residues. The junction had 7 bases not matched to a gene; V was cut back by 5 bases and J by 5 bases. Here the CDR3 reads CASSPGQGENEKLFF. CDR3 bases: TGTGCCAGCAGCCCCGGACAGGGCGAAAATGAAAAACTGTTTTTT. The full variable domain, in which reference TRBV7-2 and TRBJ1-4 provide the parts outside the CDR3, is GAGVSQSPSNKVTEKGKDVELRCDPISGHTALYWYRQSLGQGLEFLIYFQGNSAPDKSGLPSDRFSAERTGGSVSTLTIQRTQQEDSAVYLCASSPGQGENEKLFFGSGTQLSVL.

This clone was counted between two and nine times. The chain links TRBV5-1 to TRBJ2-7, with 10 bases aligning to TRBD1. The CDR3 totals 13 residues. J lost 6 bases, V lost 5 bases, and 5 bases had no gene match. The germline gives CDR1 SGHRS, CDR2 YFSETQ. The CDR3 DNA reads as TGCGCCAGCAGGGGGACAGGGGAGGGCGAGCAGTACTTC. Translating gives CASRGTGEGEQYF.

Only a few counts were recorded for this clone. The V gene is TRBV5-1, the J gene TRBJ1-2; 8 bases line up with TRBD1. The CDR3 is 13 residues long. Germline lookup yields CDR1 SGHRS and CDR2 YFSETQ. V trimming: 6 bases; J trimming: 6 bases; junction bases outside the gene matches: 7. The CDR3 DNA follows: TGCGCCAGCACAATCCAGGGGGCGAATGGCTACACCTTC. It codes for CASTIQGANGYTF.

The chain joins TRBV5-8 to TRBJ2-2, with D uncertain. Between the trimmed V and J ends, which lost 0 bases and 3 bases, there was a span of 6 bases. Germline CDR1 and CDR2: SGHTS and YDEGEE. The CDR3 contains 14 residues. The CDR3 sequence: CASSLEAYTGELFF. CDR3 bases: TGTGCCAGCAGCTTGGAGGCTTACACCGGGGAGCTGTTTTTT.